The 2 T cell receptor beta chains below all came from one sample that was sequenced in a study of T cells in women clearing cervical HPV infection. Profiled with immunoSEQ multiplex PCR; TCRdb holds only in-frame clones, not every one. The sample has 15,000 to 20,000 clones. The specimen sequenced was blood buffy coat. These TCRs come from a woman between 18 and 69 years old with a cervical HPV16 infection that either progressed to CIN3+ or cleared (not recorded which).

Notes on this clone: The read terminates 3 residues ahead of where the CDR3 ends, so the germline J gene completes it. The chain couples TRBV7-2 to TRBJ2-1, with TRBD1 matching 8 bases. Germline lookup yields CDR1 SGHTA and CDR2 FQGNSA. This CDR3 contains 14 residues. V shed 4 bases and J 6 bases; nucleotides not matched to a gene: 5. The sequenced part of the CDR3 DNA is TGTGCCAGCAGCTCTCGGACAGGGATCAATGAG. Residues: CASSSRTGINE. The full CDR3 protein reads CASSSRTGINEQFF.

The CDR3 region is CASSQDRQSTDTQYF. The sequenced part of the CDR3 DNA is TGTGCCAGCAGCCAAGATCGACAGAGCACAGATACG. The chain couples TRBV14 to TRBJ2-3, with TRBD1 as a possible D gene (5 bases). The read stops 3 residues short of the end of the CDR3; the missing end is completed from the germline J gene. The CDR3 totals 15 residues. V was shortened by 0 bases and J by 0 bases, with 7 bases between the two germline ends. Germline loops: CDR1 SGHDN, CDR2 FVKESK.